These 27 T cell receptor beta chains were sequenced from one sample in a study of cytomegalovirus exposure and HLA in healthy donors. Primers: 60 Vbeta forward and 13 Jbeta reverse. Libraries were prepared by immunoSEQ multiplex PCR; TCRdb keeps only in-frame clonotypes and omits some of them. The sample lists around 150,000 clones, 65% to 70% occurring once. The sequenced sample was PBMCs. Receptors originate from a woman aged 18-29 years in good health and CMV-seropositive.

The rearrangement joins TRBV2 to TRBJ2-5, with TRBD1 identical over 8 bases. From germline, CDR1 is SNHLY and CDR2 FYNNEI. V trimming: 6 bases; J trimming: 5 bases; junction bases outside the gene matches: 11. The CDR3 is made up of 15 amino acids. The CDR3 is CASREQGARGETQYF. CDR3 sequence (DNA): TGTGCCAGCAGGGAGCAGGGGGCGCGAGGGGAGACCCAGTACTTC.

The chain employs TRBV5-1 and TRBJ1-2; 8 bases match TRBD1. Trimming at V came to 4 bases and at J to 2 bases, leaving 4 bases not matched to a gene. Germline CDR1 is SGHRS and CDR2 is YFSETQ. CDR3 size: 14 residues. The CDR3 sequence: CASSPWTGNYGYTF. CDR3 in DNA: TGCGCCAGCAGCCCCTGGACAGGGAACTATGGCTACACCTTC. The full variable domain, completed using reference TRBV5-1 and TRBJ1-2, is KAGVTQTPRYLIKTRGQQVTLSCSPISGHRSVSWYQQTPGQGLQFLFEYFSETQRNKGNFPGRFSGRQFSNSRSEMNVSTLELGDSALYLCASSPWTGNYGYTFGSGTRLTVV.

This clone was observed once. CDR3 nucleotides: TGTGCCAGCAGCTTATACGGGGAGGGGGGGAGTGAGCAGTTCTTC. It encodes CASSLYGEGGSEQFF. The J gene is TRBJ2-1, the V gene TRBV7-9, with a weak D call TRBD2 (7 bases). The ends were cut back, 2 bases at V and 9 bases at J, with 17 bases in the middle. CDR3 length: 15 amino acids. The germline V gene has CDR1 SEHNR and CDR2 FQNEAQ (reference sequence). The whole variable domain, filled in from reference TRBV7-9 and TRBJ2-1, reads DTGVSQNPRHKITKRGQNVTFRCDPISEHNRLYWYRQTLGQGPEFLTYFQNEAQLEKSRLLSDRFSAERPKGSFSTLEIQRTEQGDSAMYLCASSLYGEGGSEQFFGPGTRLTVL.

This rearrangement joins TRBV4-3 to TRBJ2-7; possible D gene TRBD1, 6 bases. CDR1 LGHNA and CDR2 YSLEER come from the germline V gene. Trimming cost V 1 base and J 5 bases, with 18 bases left between them. The CDR3 covers 16 residues. The CDR3 is CASSQGGSTHRDEQYF. As DNA, the CDR3 is TGCGCCAGCAGCCAAGGCGGCTCGACTCACAGGGACGAGCAGTACTTC.

This chain links TRBV27 with TRBJ1-6; the match to TRBD1 covers 8 bases. V shed 8 bases, J shed 3 bases, and the junction held 9 bases outside the gene matches. The V gene's germline CDR1 is MNHEY and CDR2 SMNVEV (reference sequence). The CDR3 length is 16 residues. The DNA for the CDR3 is TGTGCCAGCGGGGAGCAGGGGGCAGACTATAATTCACCCCTCCACTTT. Amino acids: CASGEQGADYNSPLHF.

The chain has TRBV4-1 and TRBJ2-7; 7 bases fit TRBD2. The CDR3 is 15 amino acids. Unmatched junction bases numbered 8, after V lost 4 bases and J lost 2 bases. Germline CDR1 and CDR2: MGHRA and YSYEKL. The CDR3 region is CASSPARDYTYEQYF. For the CDR3, the DNA is TGCGCCAGCAGCCCCGCACGGGACTATACCTACGAGCAGTACTTC.

This sequence joins TRBV6-4 and TRBJ2-2; TRBD2 might be the D (6 bases). V gave up 6 bases and J gave up 3 bases, with 11 bases separating them. Germline CDR1 is MRHNA and CDR2 is SNTAGT. This CDR3 comprises 14 residues. CDR3 DNA sequence: TGTGCCAGCAGAGGAGGGCCGGACACCGGGGAGCTGTTTTTT. Protein sequence: CASRGGPDTGELFF.

J is TRBJ2-3 and V is TRBV9, with D hard to call. Trimming stripped 0 bases from V and 0 bases from J, with 11 bases between. In germline, CDR1 is SGDLS, CDR2 YYNGEE. This CDR3 spans 16 amino acids. CDR3 coding DNA: TGTGCCAGCAGCGTAGGGTGGTTGAGTAGCACAGATACGCAGTATTTT. This translates into CASSVGWLSSTDTQYF.

The chain has TRBV9 and TRBJ2-1, with D possibly matching TRBD1 (6 bases). CDR1 is SGDLS and CDR2 is YYNGEE in the germline V gene. The CDR3 is 15 residues long. V was cut by 0 bases and J by 1 base, with 8 bases left in between. For the CDR3, the DNA is TGTGCCAGCAGCGTAGAACAGGGTTCCTACAATGAGCAGTTCTTC. Translation: CASSVEQGSYNEQFF.

This chain joins TRBV4-1 and TRBJ1-1; maybe TRBD1 (5 bases). The V and J ends lost 4 bases and 5 bases respectively, with 11 bases between them. Germline lookup yields CDR1 MGHRA and CDR2 YSYEKL. This CDR3 spans 13 amino acids. CDR3 residues: CASSPMGLTEAFF. For the CDR3, the DNA is TGCGCCAGCAGCCCAATGGGACTTACTGAAGCTTTCTTT.

The chain uses TRBV29-1 and TRBJ2-3; 8 nucleotides line up with TRBD2. The V segment lost 6 bases and the J segment 0 bases; nucleotides outside the gene matches: 5. This CDR3 is 14 amino acids long. Germline V gene lookup returns CDR1 SQVTM and CDR2 ANQGSEA. The CDR3 sequence is CSVASSGSTDTQYF. In DNA, the CDR3 is TGCAGCGTGGCTTCTAGCGGGAGCACAGATACGCAGTATTTT.

The V call is TRBV25-1, the J call TRBJ2-5; 11 bases agree with TRBD2. The CDR3 has 14 amino acids. The V gene's germline CDR1 is MGHDK and CDR2 SYGVNS. V was clipped by 5 bases and J by 5 bases; unmatched bases: 4. The CDR3: CASSYSGGAETQYF. DNA for the CDR3: TGTGCCAGCAGTTATAGCGGGGGGGCTGAGACCCAGTACTTC.

Remarks on this clone: The sample contains more than one DNA sequence encoding this CDR3. This chain links TRBV2 with TRBJ2-5, with TRBD1 matching 7 bases. Germline loops: CDR1 SNHLY, CDR2 FYNNEI. This CDR3 is 13 amino acids long. V shed 5 bases and J 2 bases; nucleotides not matched to a gene: 2. The CDR3 DNA follows: TGTGCCAGCAGTAGACAGGGACAAGAGACCCAGTACTTC. Its protein is CASSRQGQETQYF.

This clone was detected a few times. The CDR3 does not close with the conserved phenylalanine or tryptophan, likely indicating a read error. The DNA is left out, because the CDR3 cannot be placed on it with certainty; the CDR3 is given as TCRdb lists it. The chain has TRBV6-1 and TRBJ2-3; TRBD2 is the table's D call, not checked against the DNA. The CDR3 is 13 residues long, ends included. Germline CDR1 and CDR2: MNHNS and SASEGT. This CDR3 is CASSDRSGLPLNS.

This clone was observed once. The chain carries TRBV5-5 and TRBJ2-7, with D tentatively TRBD1 (5 bases). Germline CDR1 and CDR2: SGHKS and YYEKEE (reference sequence). Trimming removed 4 bases from V and 2 bases from J, with 16 bases in between. This CDR3 region has 15 residues. The CDR3 coding sequence is TGTGCCAGCAGCCCCCAGGGCGAGATCCCCTACGAGCAGTACTTC. Residues: CASSPQGEIPYEQYF.

In its sample, this clone was seen a few times. The V gene is TRBV6-6, the J gene TRBJ1-5, with TRBD1 identical over 7 bases. V lost 2 bases to trimming and J lost 4 bases; unmatched junction nucleotides: 2. CDR3 length: 14 residues. Germline V lookup: CDR1 MNHNY, CDR2 SVGAGI (reference sequence). CDR3 residues: CASSYAGGNQPQHF. Written as DNA, the CDR3 is TGTGCCAGCAGTTACGCAGGGGGGAATCAGCCCCAGCATTTT.

This clone was counted a few times. CDR3 in amino acids: CAWSPQQGSADTQYF. CDR3 DNA sequence: TGTGCCTGGAGTCCCCAGCAGGGAAGTGCAGATACGCAGTATTTT. J is TRBJ2-3 and V is TRBV30, with D tentatively TRBD1 (5 bases). Germline CDR1 is GTSNPN and CDR2 is SVGIG (reference sequence). The CDR3 runs to 15 residues. The V and J ends lost 2 bases and 4 bases respectively, with 16 bases between them.

On this clone: The sample holds other DNA sequences that translate to the same CDR3. This sequence joins TRBV19 and TRBJ2-7; no firm D call. The V and J ends lost 1 base and 4 bases respectively, with 5 bases between them. The CDR3 is 12 residues long. The germline V gene has CDR1 LNHDA and CDR2 SQIVND (reference sequence). The CDR3 DNA reads TGTGCCAGTAGTATAGTCGGGTACGAGCAGTACTTC. Residues: CASSIVGYEQYF. Full variable domain (remainder filled in from reference TRBV19 and TRBJ2-7): DGGITQSPKYLFRKEGQNVTLSCEQNLNHDAMYWYRQDPGQGLRLIYYSQIVNDFQKGDIAEGYSVSREKKESFPLTVTSAQKNPTAFYLCASSIVGYEQYFGPGTRLTVT.

The chain has TRBV5-1 and TRBJ2-3, with a weak D call TRBD2 (5 bases). The V end was cut by 0 bases, the J end by 6 bases, with 8 bases between. This CDR3 is 13 amino acids long. Germline CDR1 SGHRS, CDR2 YFSETQ. The CDR3 sequence is CASSLEAEDTQYF. The CDR3 DNA reads as TGCGCCAGCAGCTTGGAAGCGGAGGATACGCAGTATTTT.

This rearrangement joins TRBV18 to TRBJ1-2; TRBD1 matches at 10 bases. The CDR3 spans 15 residues. Germline-derived CDR1 and CDR2 are KGHSH and LQKENI. Trimming took 4 bases from V and 4 from J; bases not matched to a gene: 6. CDR3 nucleotides: TGTGCCAGCTCACGGGGACAGGGGAAGGGCTATGGCTACACCTTC. Translating gives CASSRGQGKGYGYTF.

This chain links TRBV4-1 with TRBJ2-7; maybe TRBD2 (7 bases). CDR3 length equals 14 residues. V was pared by 8 bases and J by 1 base, with 15 bases between. From germline, CDR1 is MGHRA and CDR2 YSYEKL. The CDR3 loop is CASGEGGASYEQYF. For the CDR3, the DNA is TGCGCCAGCGGAGAGGGGGGGGCATCCTACGAGCAGTACTTC.

The chain is built from TRBV15 and TRBJ1-5, with a tentative D call TRBD1 (5 bases). The CDR3 runs to 15 residues. V was trimmed by 1 base and J by 0 bases, leaving 7 bases between them. Germline CDR1 is LNHNV and CDR2 is YYDKDF (reference sequence). CDR3 amino acids: CATSRAGYSNQPQHF. The CDR3 DNA follows: TGTGCCACCAGCAGAGCAGGGTATAGCAATCAGCCCCAGCATTTT.

In its sample, this clone was seen a few times. This chain links TRBV5-1 with TRBJ2-1; D might be TRBD1 (5 bases). CDR3 size: 13 residues. Germline V gene lookup returns CDR1 SGHRS and CDR2 YFSETQ. Trimming shortened V by 4 bases and J by 9 bases, and 14 bases separated the two germline ends. CDR3 DNA: TGCGCCAGCAGCCTAACAGACAGTCTTGAGCAGTTCTTC. This sequence encodes CASSLTDSLEQFF.

The chain carries TRBV5-4 and TRBJ1-1; the D is unclear. CDR1 SGHNT and CDR2 YYREEE come from the germline V gene (reference sequence). V was shortened by 7 bases and J by 6 bases, with 16 bases between the two germline ends. CDR3 length: 13 residues. The CDR3 region has the DNA TGTGCCAGCCGTCCCCGAGATTTCTCTGAAGCTTTCTTT. This encodes CASRPRDFSEAFF.

The chain is built from TRBV18 and TRBJ2-1, with 8 nucleotides matching TRBD2. CDR1 KGHSH and CDR2 LQKENI come from the germline V gene. There are 18 residues in the CDR3. J lost 3 bases, V lost 1 base, and 11 bases had no gene match. DNA for the CDR3: TGTGCCAGCTCACCACGGGGTGCCGGGAGGGCCTTCTACAATGAGCAGTTCTTC. It yields the protein CASSPRGAGRAFYNEQFF.

This clone was seen just once. The genes are TRBV11-3 and TRBJ2-1; 9 bases agree with TRBD1. The CDR3 contains 16 residues. From germline, CDR1 is SGHNT and CDR2 YENEEA. V shed 5 bases and J 2 bases; nucleotides not matched to a gene: 7. The CDR3 sequence: CASSQQGTGTYNEQFF. Written as DNA, the CDR3 is TGTGCCAGCAGCCAACAGGGGACAGGGACCTACAATGAGCAGTTCTTC.

The genes are TRBV7-9 and TRBJ2-3; TRBD2 agrees at 8 bases. The CDR3 consists of 15 residues. Germline assignment: CDR1 SEHNR and CDR2 FQNEAQ (reference sequence). The ends lost 4 bases at V and 3 bases at J; junction bases unmatched: 6. The CDR3 loop reads CASSYPGGATDTQYF. CDR3 in DNA: TGTGCCAGCAGCTACCCCGGGGGGGCAACAGATACGCAGTATTTT.